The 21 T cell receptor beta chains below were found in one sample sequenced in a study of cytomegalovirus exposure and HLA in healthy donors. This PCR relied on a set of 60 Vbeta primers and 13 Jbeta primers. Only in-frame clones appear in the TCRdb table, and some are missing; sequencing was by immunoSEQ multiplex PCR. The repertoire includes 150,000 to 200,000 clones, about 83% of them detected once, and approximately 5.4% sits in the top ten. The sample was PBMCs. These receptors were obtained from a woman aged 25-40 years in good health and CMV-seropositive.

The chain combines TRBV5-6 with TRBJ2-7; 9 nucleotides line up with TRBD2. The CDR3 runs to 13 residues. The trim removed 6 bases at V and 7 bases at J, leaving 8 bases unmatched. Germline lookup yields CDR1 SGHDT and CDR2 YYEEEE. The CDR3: CASTIAGVKEQYF. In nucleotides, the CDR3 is TGTGCCAGCACCATAGCGGGGGTCAAAGAGCAGTACTTC.

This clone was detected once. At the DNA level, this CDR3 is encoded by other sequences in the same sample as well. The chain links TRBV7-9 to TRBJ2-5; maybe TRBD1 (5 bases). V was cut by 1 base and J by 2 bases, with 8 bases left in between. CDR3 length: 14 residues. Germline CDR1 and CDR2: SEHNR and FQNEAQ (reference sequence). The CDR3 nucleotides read TGTGCCAGCAGCTTAGGACAGATTCAAGAGACCCAGTACTTC. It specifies CASSLGQIQETQYF.

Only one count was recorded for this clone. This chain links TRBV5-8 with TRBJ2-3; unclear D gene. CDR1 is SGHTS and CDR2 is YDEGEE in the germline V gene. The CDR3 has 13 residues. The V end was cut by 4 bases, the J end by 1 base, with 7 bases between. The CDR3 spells CASSVSGTDTQYF. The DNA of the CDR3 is TGTGCCAGCAGCGTATCAGGCACAGATACGCAGTATTTT.

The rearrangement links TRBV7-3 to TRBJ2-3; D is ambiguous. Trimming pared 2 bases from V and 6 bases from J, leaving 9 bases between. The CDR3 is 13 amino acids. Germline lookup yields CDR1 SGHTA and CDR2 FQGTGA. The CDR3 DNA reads TGTGCCAGCAGCTTAGTTGGGCCTGATACGCAGTATTTT. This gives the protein CASSLVGPDTQYF.

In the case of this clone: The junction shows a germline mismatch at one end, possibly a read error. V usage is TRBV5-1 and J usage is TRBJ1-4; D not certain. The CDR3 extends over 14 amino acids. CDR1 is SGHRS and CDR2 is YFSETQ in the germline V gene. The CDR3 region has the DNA TGCGCCAGCAGCTTGGACTCCCGAAATGAAAGACTGTTTTTT. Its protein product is CASSLDSRNERLFF.

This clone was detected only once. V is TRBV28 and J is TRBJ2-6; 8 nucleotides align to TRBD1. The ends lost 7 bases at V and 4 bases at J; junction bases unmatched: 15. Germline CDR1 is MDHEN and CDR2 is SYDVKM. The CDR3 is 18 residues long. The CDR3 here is CASMVGTGLRSGANVLTF. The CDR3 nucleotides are TGTGCCAGCATGGTCGGGACAGGTCTACGGTCCGGGGCCAACGTCCTGACTTTC. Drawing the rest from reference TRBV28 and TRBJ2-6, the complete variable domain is DVKVTQSSRYLVKRTGEKVFLECVQDMDHENMFWYRQDPGLGLRLIYFSYDVKMKEKGDIPEGYSVSREKKERFSLILESASTNQTSMYLCASMVGTGLRSGANVLTFGAGSRLTVL.

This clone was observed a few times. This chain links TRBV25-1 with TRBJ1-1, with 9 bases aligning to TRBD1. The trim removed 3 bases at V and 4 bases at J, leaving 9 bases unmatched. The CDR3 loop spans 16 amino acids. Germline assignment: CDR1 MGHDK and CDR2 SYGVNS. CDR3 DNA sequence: TGTGCCAGCAGTGAGTTGATCGGGACAGGGAGCACTGAAGCTTTCTTT. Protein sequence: CASSELIGTGSTEAFF.

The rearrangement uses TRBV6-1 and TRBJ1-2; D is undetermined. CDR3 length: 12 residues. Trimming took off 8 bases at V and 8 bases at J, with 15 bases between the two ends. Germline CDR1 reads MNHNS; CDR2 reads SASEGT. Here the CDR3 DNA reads TGTGCCAGCGGGCAGCCCAACCGGGGCTACACCTTC. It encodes CASGQPNRGYTF.

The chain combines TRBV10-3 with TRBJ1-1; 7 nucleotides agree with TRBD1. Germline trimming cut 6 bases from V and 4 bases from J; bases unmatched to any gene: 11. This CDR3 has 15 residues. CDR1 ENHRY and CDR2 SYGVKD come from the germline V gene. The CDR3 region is CAIRQGLEGTTEAFF. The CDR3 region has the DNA TGTGCCATCAGACAGGGGCTCGAGGGTACCACTGAAGCTTTCTTT.

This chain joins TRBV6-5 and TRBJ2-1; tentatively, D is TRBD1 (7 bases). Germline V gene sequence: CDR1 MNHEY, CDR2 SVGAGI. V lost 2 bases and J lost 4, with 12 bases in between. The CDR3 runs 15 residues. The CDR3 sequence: CASSYGQGGYNEQFF. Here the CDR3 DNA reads TGTGCCAGCAGTTACGGGCAGGGGGGATACAATGAGCAGTTCTTC.

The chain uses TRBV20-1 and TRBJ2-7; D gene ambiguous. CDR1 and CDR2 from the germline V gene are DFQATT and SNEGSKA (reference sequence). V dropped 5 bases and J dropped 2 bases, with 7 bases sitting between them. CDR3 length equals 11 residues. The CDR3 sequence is CSAYLTYEQYF. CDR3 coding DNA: TGCAGTGCTTACCTAACCTACGAGCAGTACTTC.

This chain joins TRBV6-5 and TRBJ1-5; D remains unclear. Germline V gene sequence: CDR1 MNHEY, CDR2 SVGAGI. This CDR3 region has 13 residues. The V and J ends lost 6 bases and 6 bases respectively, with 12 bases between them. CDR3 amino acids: CASSPWALQPQHF. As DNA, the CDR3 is TGTGCCAGCAGCCCATGGGCCCTTCAGCCCCAGCATTTT.

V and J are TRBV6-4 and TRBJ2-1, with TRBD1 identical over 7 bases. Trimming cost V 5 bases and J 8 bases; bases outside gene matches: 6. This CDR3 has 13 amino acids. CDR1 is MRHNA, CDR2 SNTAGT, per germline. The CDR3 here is CASSWRQGDEQFF. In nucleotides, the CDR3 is TGTGCCAGCAGTTGGAGACAGGGCGATGAGCAGTTCTTC.

CDR3 region: CASSLRSKTPGHRRYSTEAFF. CDR3 sequence (DNA): TGTGCCAGCAGCTTACGCAGCAAAACCCCGGGACACCGAAGGTATAGTACTGAAGCTTTCTTT. The chain is built from TRBV13 and TRBJ1-1; tentatively, D is TRBD1 (6 bases). V lost 2 bases to trimming and J lost 5 bases, with 33 bases between them. The CDR3 covers 21 residues. Germline values: CDR1 PRHDT, CDR2 FYEKMQ (reference sequence). Full variable domain (missing parts from reference TRBV13 and TRBJ1-1): AAGVIQSPRHLIKEKRETATLKCYPIPRHDTVYWYQQGPGQDPQFLISFYEKMQSDKGSIPDRFSAQQFSDYHSELNMSSLELGDSALYFCASSLRSKTPGHRRYSTEAFFGQGTRLTVV.

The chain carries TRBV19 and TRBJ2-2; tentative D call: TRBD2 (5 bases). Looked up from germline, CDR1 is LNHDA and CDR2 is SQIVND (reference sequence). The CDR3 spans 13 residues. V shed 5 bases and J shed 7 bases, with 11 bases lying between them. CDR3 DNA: TGTGCCAGTAGTGGCCCCGGGATCGGGGAGCTGTTTTTT. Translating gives CASSGPGIGELFF. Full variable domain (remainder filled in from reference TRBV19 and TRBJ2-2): DGGITQSPKYLFRKEGQNVTLSCEQNLNHDAMYWYRQDPGQGLRLIYYSQIVNDFQKGDIAEGYSVSREKKESFPLTVTSAQKNPTAFYLCASSGPGIGELFFGEGSRLTVL.

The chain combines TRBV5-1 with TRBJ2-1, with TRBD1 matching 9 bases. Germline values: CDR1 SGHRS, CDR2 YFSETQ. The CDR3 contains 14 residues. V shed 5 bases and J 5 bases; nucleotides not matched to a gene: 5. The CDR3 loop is CASRGTGRNNEQFF. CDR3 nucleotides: TGCGCCAGCAGGGGGACAGGGAGGAACAATGAGCAGTTCTTC.

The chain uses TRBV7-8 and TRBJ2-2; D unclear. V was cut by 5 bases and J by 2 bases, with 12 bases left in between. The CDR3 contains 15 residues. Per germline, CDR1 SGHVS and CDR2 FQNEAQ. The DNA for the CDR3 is TGTGCCAGCAGCCCGCCTGGAGCAAACACCGGGGAGCTGTTTTTT. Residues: CASSPPGANTGELFF.

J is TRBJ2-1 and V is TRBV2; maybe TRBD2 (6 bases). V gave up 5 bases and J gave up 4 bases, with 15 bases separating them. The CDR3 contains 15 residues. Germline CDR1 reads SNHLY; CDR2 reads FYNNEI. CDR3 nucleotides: TGTGCCAGCAGTTTCGATTGGGACTTATACAATGAGCAGTTCTTC. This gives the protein CASSFDWDLYNEQFF.

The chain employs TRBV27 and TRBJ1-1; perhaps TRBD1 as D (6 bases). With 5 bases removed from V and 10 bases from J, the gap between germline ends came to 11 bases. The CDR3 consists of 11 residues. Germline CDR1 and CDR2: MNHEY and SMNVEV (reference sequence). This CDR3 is CASSLGGLAFF. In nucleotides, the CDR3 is TGTGCCAGCAGTCTGGGGGGGCTAGCTTTCTTT.

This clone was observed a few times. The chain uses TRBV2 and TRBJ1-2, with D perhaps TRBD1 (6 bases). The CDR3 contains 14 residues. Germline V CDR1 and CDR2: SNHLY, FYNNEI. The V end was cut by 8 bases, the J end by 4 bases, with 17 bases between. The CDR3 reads CASRPQGWVYGYTF. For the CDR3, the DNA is TGTGCCAGCCGACCACAGGGTTGGGTCTATGGCTACACCTTC.

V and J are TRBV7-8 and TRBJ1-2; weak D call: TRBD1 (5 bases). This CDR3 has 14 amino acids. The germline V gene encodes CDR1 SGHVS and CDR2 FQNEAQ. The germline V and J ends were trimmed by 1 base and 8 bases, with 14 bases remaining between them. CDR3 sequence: CASSLESGLEGYTF. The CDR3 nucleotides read TGTGCCAGCAGCTTAGAATCAGGGTTGGAAGGCTACACCTTC.